This T cell receptor beta chain is drawn from a study of shared clonotypes between healthy human individuals (TCRdb year 2020). Broadly, across the study: The cohort comprised a couple of women and three men aged 18 to 49 years. For each donor, CD4 naive and CD4 memory were each given three plates, CD8 naive was given two plates, and CD8 memory was given one plate. The study deeply sequenced blood TCR repertoires of several healthy adults to estimate repertoire size and the extent of clonotype sharing between individuals. To increase sequencing depth and limit assay-specific biases, different laboratories used diverse techniques to prepare libraries and sequence TCR repertoires. Each donor's leukapheresis produced roughly between about 0.9 and 9.5 billion PBMCs.

The donors were healthy, HIV-negative adults who had no recently reported acute infections or vaccinations. Every donor was a Caucasian adult living in Nashville, Tennessee, USA. CD4+ T cells were enriched through magnetic negative selection, after which naive cells were positively selected on CD45RA and the remaining negative fraction served as the memory subset. Blood was collected by leukapheresis, and PBMCs were isolated by Ficoll-Histopaque density gradient centrifugation and then cryopreserved in liquid nitrogen vapor phase. Purity and quantity of every magnetically sorted T cell population were checked by analytical flow cytometry. Genomic DNA was isolated from every sorted fraction and measured by UV absorbance on a Nanodrop 2000c. Concerning this clone itself: The antigen this receptor binds is unknown. Nothing much larger sits one base from this clone, and base qualities are not available.

A distance of 6 bases separates the germline ends of V and J, which lose 0 bases and 4 bases respectively. CDR1 and CDR2 are drawn from the germline V gene (reference sequence): PRHDT, FYEKMQ. There are 14 amino acids in the CDR3, from cysteine to phenylalanine inclusive. This entry keeps only the CDR3 DNA: 42 bases, framed from base 1. Using the deep immunoSEQ assay, multiplex PCR amplified TCR CDR3 regions from genomic DNA. Extracted genomic DNA from each cell subset was distributed evenly across all wells of several immunoSEQ 96-well plates, and each plate was treated as a replicate. Each replicate PCR for sorted subsets received around 200 ng genomic DNA, equal to roughly 33,000 T cell genomes. The purified libraries were quantified using a Qubit 3.0 fluorometer, sized with a Bioanalyzer 2100, and then quantified again using the KAPA Library Quantification kit. Every immunoSEQ 96-well plate was sequenced on a dedicated single-read 150-cycle Illumina NextSeq 550 flow cell. Concerning the study's data processing: Because the immunoSEQ output included only junctional sequences and no quality scores, the filtering could not be the same as the filtering used for full-length reads. Sequences were annotated with PyIR, a Python wrapper for IgBLAST v1.9, and V/J genes and CDR3 were assigned using IMGT germline references. Any read was removed if the V/J assignment was weak (E-value above 1e-6), the CDR3 was missing, or the read contained stop codons, out-of-frame junctions, or ambiguous translated residues. V3J clonotypes were defined as sequences sharing an identical inferred V gene, J gene, and CDR3 amino acid sequence. Percentage overlap between repertoires was computed as shared unique clonotypes divided by the size of the smaller repertoire. Repertoire richness was assessed with RTK rarefaction, the Chao1 estimator, and Recon v2.1 estimates of unobserved clonotypes. For all TCRbeta clonotypes obtained by the gDNA method from a few donors, generation probabilities were computed with OLGA. In TCRdb, the immuneACCESS table is reduced to in-frame sequences with V and J assigned. These tables do not hold every clone; where another copy was compared, an unresolved V gene accounts for under half, and the others remain unexplained. From that table come the V and J calls and clone size; the DNA was used to work out D and trimming. The table for this sample lists about 1 million clones; about three quarters of them were counted only once. Roughly 1.4% of the sample rests with the top ten.

Points the paper makes about the study in general: Even with the large sequencing depth, rarefaction of the sorted-subset datasets indicated that sequencing was incomplete. Because the study included a small number of donors, the genetic and exposure-history diversity represented was limited. Larger estimated clonotype richness was generally found for naive subsets than for memory subsets. Only blood was sampled, and tissue TCR repertoires likely differ from those in blood. Compared with non-shared clonotypes, the clonotypes found in all four sorted-subset donors had higher generation probabilities. About 5% of naive CD4, around 3.6% of naive CD8, around 2.3% of memory CD4, and 0.4% of memory CD8 clonotypes were shared across a few donors. Pairwise subsampling indicated that sequencing depth was expected to affect the degree of clonotype sharing among donors.

The material sequenced was memory CD4+ T cells sorted from blood. The sample's cell subset or site label, in plain terms: CD45RA-negative fraction. The clonotype was recovered from a man younger than 30 in good health. The rearrangement combines TRBV13 with TRBJ1-4; confidence is insufficient to name the D gene. The CDR3 in this case is CASSLGHLNEKLFF. The DNA sequence follows: TGTGCCAGCAGCTTAGGGCATCTTAATGAAAAACTGTTTTTT.